This T cell receptor beta chain was documented in a study of T-cell memory formation after mild COVID-19. Study background: Clusters were largely donor specific. Findings and caveats of the study: Pre-infection memory harbored some responding clones, suggesting cross-reactive memory joined. The authors left the SARS-CoV-2 specificity of second-wave clones peaking on day 37 unconfirmed. Those CD4+ clones that contracted were mainly in CM and EM (CD8+ ones in EMRA).

This clonotype was found many times. Its antigen remains unknown. There are 14 residues in the CDR3. Trimming took 4 bases from V and 1 from J, leaving 11 bases between them. CDR1 is LGHDT, CDR2 YNNKEL, per germline (reference sequence). TCRdb redid the calling of the 5' RACE reads with MiXCR, one entry per CDR3 protein. This table has about 470,000 distinct CDR3 sequences, approximately 23% appearing once. This TCR derives from an adult woman who had mild COVID-19 (a few samples of this study predate the infection). Cell type and time point are not known. The V and J genes are TRBV3-1 and TRBJ2-7; D is perhaps TRBD2 (5 bases). Sequenced sample: PBMCs or a T cell subset sorted from them (not recorded which). The CDR3 nucleotides are TGTGCCAGCAGCCCAACTAGGGCTTCCTACGAGCAGTACTTC. Translation: CASSPTRASYEQYF.